This entry lists 29 T cell receptor beta chains sequenced from one sample in a study of metastatic and nonmetastatic thyroid tumors. Thyroid surgery was preceded by no treatment in any patient. TCRdb recomputed clones from the PCR reads via MiXCR. This table has about 3,800 clones, about a third appearing once. Material: adjacent normal tissue. Source of these receptors: a male donor with papillary thyroid cancer or a benign thyroid nodule (not recorded which). Some clones in this sample may be carry-over from other donors' samples.

This clone has a handful of counts. The CDR3 DNA reads TGTGCCAGCAAACTGGTTAACACCGGGGAGCTGTTTTTT. Protein: CASKLVNTGELFF. The chain uses TRBV6-1 and TRBJ2-2; D is unresolved. Trimming cost V 7 bases and J 2 bases, with 8 bases left between them. The germline V gene encodes CDR1 MNHNS and CDR2 SASEGT. The CDR3 runs to 13 residues.

The chain carries TRBV6-1 and TRBJ2-7; 13 bases map to TRBD2. Germline V gives CDR1 MNHNS, CDR2 SASEGT. The J segment lost 3 bases and the V segment lost 6 bases, leaving 5 bases of the junction unmatched. The CDR3 runs 15 residues. In DNA form, the CDR3 reads TGTGCCAGCAGCCGTCGGACTAGCGGGGGCTACGAGCAGTACTTC. Residues: CASSRRTSGGYEQYF.

This clone turned up a few times. Here the CDR3 reads CASSETPSGLTDTQYF. In nucleotides, the CDR3 is TGTGCCAGCAGTGAGACCCCCAGCGGTCTCACAGATACGCAGTATTTT. The chain links TRBV6-1 to TRBJ2-3; D may be TRBD2 (5 bases). This CDR3 region has 16 residues. CDR1 and CDR2 from the germline V gene are MNHNS and SASEGT. Trimming shortened V by 3 bases and J by 2 bases, and 15 bases separated the two germline ends.

This clone has more than one count but fewer than ten. V gene TRBV6-2 or TRBV6-3 combines with J gene TRBJ1-5; a possible D gene is TRBD1 (5 bases). Trimming stripped 6 bases from V and 2 bases from J, with 14 bases between. This CDR3 spans 15 amino acids. Germline values: CDR1 MNHEY, CDR2 SVGEGT. CDR3 DNA sequence: TGTGCCAGCAGCCCCGCGGGGACGGGCAATCAGCCCCAGCATTTT. Translated, it gives CASSPAGTGNQPQHF.

V usage is TRBV7-2 and J usage is TRBJ2-3; D assignment may be TRBD1 or TRBD2 (6 bases each). Germline assignment: CDR1 SGHTA and CDR2 FQGNSA. This CDR3 has 15 residues. The V gene lost 1 base and the J gene lost 6 bases, with 14 bases spanning the gap. CDR3 sequence reads: CASSLGLAGGDTQYF. Written as DNA, the CDR3 is TGTGCCAGCAGCTTAGGGCTAGCCGGGGGCGATACGCAGTATTTT. Supplemented by reference TRBV7-2 and TRBJ2-3, the full variable domain reads GAGVSQSPSNKVTEKGKDVELRCDPISGHTALYWYRQSLGQGLEFLIYFQGNSAPDKSGLPSDRFSAERTGGSVSTLTIQRTQQEDSAVYLCASSLGLAGGDTQYFGPGTRLTVL.

CDR3 residues: CASSILRDRNFEQYF. Here the CDR3 DNA reads TGTGCCAGCAGTATCCTCCGGGACAGAAATTTCGAGCAGTACTTC. The V gene is TRBV6-1, the J gene TRBJ2-7; TRBD1 matches 7 bases. There are 15 residues in the CDR3. After removal of 5 bases from V and 6 bases from J, the junction contained 13 bases not matched to a gene. Germline loops: CDR1 MNHNS, CDR2 SASEGT.

CDR3 sequence: CASSLFSGVASDEQYF. As DNA, the CDR3 is TGTGCCAGCAGTTTATTCAGCGGGGTTGCTAGCGACGAGCAGTACTTC. The chain combines TRBV28 with TRBJ2-7; 7 nucleotides agree with TRBD2. Germline CDR1 is MDHEN and CDR2 is SYDVKM. The V and J ends lost 1 base and 5 bases, in that order; junction bases with no gene match: 11. This CDR3 has 16 amino acids.

This clone is classed as large (0.1 to 1%). The V call is TRBV12-3 or TRBV12-4, the J call TRBJ1-5, with D unclear. This CDR3 comprises 13 residues. V was pared by 2 bases and J by 7 bases, with 9 bases between. The CDR3 region has the DNA TGTGCCAGCAGTTTAATCGAGGGACAGCCCCAGCATTTT. Encoded protein: CASSLIEGQPQHF.

The chain uses TRBV6-1 and TRBJ2-7, with TRBD2 matching over 13 bases. The CDR3 totals 17 residues. CDR1 and CDR2 from the germline V gene are MNHNS and SASEGT. V lost 6 bases to trimming and J lost 2 bases; unmatched junction nucleotides: 10. CDR3 DNA: TGTGCCAGCAGCCCCCAACTAGCGGGAGGGAGCCCCTACGAGCAGTACTTC. This gives the protein CASSPQLAGGSPYEQYF.

By sample share, this clone is medium-sized. The chain combines TRBV5-6 with TRBJ2-1, with D perhaps TRBD1 or TRBD2 (7 bases each). This CDR3 spans 13 amino acids. V was cut by 6 bases and J by 6 bases, with 13 bases left in between. Germline V gene data show CDR1 as SGHDT and CDR2 as YYEEEE. CDR3 coding DNA: TGTGCCAGCACCTGGGAGGGGGCCAATGAGCAGTTCTTC. Its translation: CASTWEGANEQFF.

This clone was seen a few times. J is TRBJ1-5 and V is TRBV12-3 or TRBV12-4; D is unresolved. V lost 3 bases to trimming and J lost 3 bases, with 3 bases between them. CDR3 size: 12 residues. The CDR3: CASSFSNQPQHF. CDR3 DNA: TGTGCCAGCAGTTTTTCCAATCAGCCCCAGCATTTT.

V usage is TRBV10-2 and J usage is TRBJ2-1; no firm D call. V lost 0 bases and J 15 bases, leaving 15 bases between the germline ends. The germline V gene encodes CDR1 WSHSY and CDR2 SAAADI. The CDR3 extends over 13 amino acids. The CDR3 nucleotides read TGCGCCAGCAGTGAGTCGTTCCAGGCTGGTCGGTTCTTC. Translating gives CASSESFQAGRFF.

V usage is TRBV27 and J usage is TRBJ2-5; 7 bases fit TRBD2. Germline-derived CDR1 and CDR2 are MNHEY and SMNVEV (reference sequence). The CDR3 consists of 10 residues. The junction had 3 bases not matched to a gene; V was cut back by 6 bases and J by 11 bases. The CDR3 DNA reads as TGTGCCAGCAGGGGGGGGACTCAGTACTTC. This encodes CASRGGTQYF.

This sequence joins TRBV5-1 and TRBJ1-2, with D perhaps matching TRBD1 (5 bases). Germline loops: CDR1 SGHRS, CDR2 YFSETQ. Deletions cut 7 bases from V and 0 bases from J, with 10 bases between. The CDR3 totals 13 residues. CDR3 in amino acids: CASSRDTNYGYTF. CDR3 DNA sequence: TGCGCCAGCTCCAGGGATACTAACTATGGCTACACCTTC. The full variable domain, with the rest looked up from reference TRBV5-1 and TRBJ1-2, is KAGVTQTPRYLIKTRGQQVTLSCSPISGHRSVSWYQQTPGQGLQFLFEYFSETQRNKGNFPGRFSGRQFSNSRSEMNVSTLELGDSALYLCASSRDTNYGYTFGSGTRLTVV.

V gene TRBV9 combines with J gene TRBJ2-7; D is unclear. Germline loops: CDR1 SGDLS, CDR2 YYNGEE. CDR3 length: 13 amino acids. V lost 0 bases to trimming and J lost 2 bases, with 6 bases between them. CDR3 bases: TGTGCCAGCAGCGTAGGACTGACCTACGAGCAGTACTTC. It yields the protein CASSVGLTYEQYF.

This clone is medium-sized by share. Possible read error: a much larger clone is one base away. The CDR3 loop is CASRALGDSWNTEAFF. CDR3 nucleotides: TGTGCCAGCCGCGCGCTAGGGGACAGTTGGAACACTGAAGCTTTCTTT. This chain connects TRBV6-1 to TRBJ1-1, with 7 bases that match TRBD1. V dropped 8 bases and J dropped 1; count of bases not matched to a gene: 13. CDR3 length equals 16 residues. Germline CDR1 and CDR2: MNHNS and SASEGT.

V gene TRBV6-1 combines with J gene TRBJ1-1, with D unresolved. V dropped 6 bases and J dropped 1 base, with 12 bases sitting between them. The CDR3 is 14 residues long. Germline-derived CDR1 and CDR2 are MNHNS and SASEGT. CDR3 residues: CASRRNSWNTEAFF. Here the CDR3 DNA reads TGTGCCAGCAGAAGGAACTCTTGGAACACTGAAGCTTTCTTT.

The V and J genes are TRBV20-1 and TRBJ1-2, with unresolved D. CDR3 length: 14 amino acids. With 3 bases removed from V and 7 bases from J, the gap between germline ends came to 18 bases. Germline V gives CDR1 DFQATT, CDR2 SNEGSKA (reference sequence). CDR3 bases: TGCAGTGCTAGTCCGCTAGAGTATTCGGGTGGCTACACCTTC. It yields the protein CSASPLEYSGGYTF.

Note on this clone: One end of the junction fails to match germline, which may point to a read error. The chain joins TRBV7-3 to TRBJ2-2; no clear D gene. The CDR3 is 16 residues long. CDR1 is SGHTA and CDR2 is FQGTGA in the germline V gene. CDR3: CASSPTVDAYTWELFF. The CDR3 region has the DNA TGTGCCAGCAGCCCAACAGTGGACGCTTACACCTGGGAGCTGTTTTTT.

The chain joins TRBV6-2 or TRBV6-3 to TRBJ1-5, with D unresolved. This CDR3 has 13 residues. V lost 2 bases and J 3 bases, leaving 5 bases between the germline ends. Germline CDR1 and CDR2: MNHEY and SVGEGT. The CDR3 spells CASSYRDNQPQHF. The CDR3 nucleotides are TGTGCCAGCAGTTACAGGGACAATCAGCCCCAGCATTTT.

In its sample, this clone is large (0.1 to 1%). The rearrangement joins TRBV12-5 to TRBJ2-7; D might be TRBD2 (5 bases). Germline V gene sequence: CDR1 LGHNT, CDR2 FRNRAP. With 8 bases removed from V and 0 bases from J, the gap between germline ends came to 17 bases. The CDR3 loop spans 15 amino acids. CDR3 protein: CASREPGSYSYEQYF. CDR3 coding DNA: TGTGCTAGTAGGGAGCCGGGAAGCTACTCCTACGAGCAGTACTTC. The full variable domain, its missing parts supplied by reference TRBV12-5 and TRBJ2-7, is DARVTQTPRHKVTEMGQEVTMRCQPILGHNTVFWYRQTMMQGLELLAYFRNRAPLDDSGMPKDRFSAEMPDATLATLKIQPSEPRDSAVYFCASREPGSYSYEQYFGPGTRLTVT.

This chain connects TRBV19 to TRBJ1-1, with D unclear. Looked up from germline, CDR1 is LNHDA and CDR2 is SQIVND (reference sequence). Trimming removed 7 bases from V and 0 bases from J, with 12 bases in between. This CDR3 is built from 14 residues. CDR3 amino acids: CASTIEPLNTEAFF. In DNA form, the CDR3 reads TGTGCCAGTACCATCGAGCCTCTGAACACTGAAGCTTTCTTT.

This clone showed up just a few times. V and J are TRBV6-1 and TRBJ1-2; D ambiguous. Trimming took 11 bases from V and 4 from J, leaving 17 bases between them. Germline loops: CDR1 MNHNS, CDR2 SASEGT. The CDR3 totals 13 residues. The DNA for the CDR3 is TGTGCCGGAGGAGGACCGATAATCTATGGCTACACCTTC. Its protein is CAGGGPIIYGYTF.

The chain joins TRBV28 to TRBJ1-3; 7 bases match TRBD1. Trimming cost V 7 bases and J 0 bases; bases outside gene matches: 9. The CDR3 consists of 16 residues. Per germline, CDR1 MDHEN and CDR2 SYDVKM. The CDR3 here is CASTRTGVTSGNTIYF. The CDR3, as DNA: TGTGCCAGCACCCGGACAGGCGTTACCTCTGGAAACACCATATATTTT.

The CDR3 DNA reads as TGCAGTGCTAGAGATCCACGCTCTGGAAACACCATATATTTT. Protein product: CSARDPRSGNTIYF. The chain employs TRBV20-1 and TRBJ1-3; D call uncertain. V dropped 0 bases and J dropped 0 bases, with 6 bases sitting between them. Germline V gene sequence: CDR1 DFQATT, CDR2 SNEGSKA (reference sequence). The length of the CDR3 is 14 residues.

J is TRBJ1-2 and V is TRBV6-2 or TRBV6-3; D is uncertain. Germline CDR1 and CDR2: MNHEY and SVGEGT. V was clipped by 4 bases and J by 4 bases, with 10 bases between them. The CDR3 covers 13 residues. DNA for the CDR3: TGTGCCAGCAGTTTCAGAGGACCCTATGGCTACACCTTC. Its translation is CASSFRGPYGYTF.

J is TRBJ1-3 and V is TRBV11-2; TRBD1 agrees at 8 bases. Trimming at V came to 4 bases and at J to 2 bases, leaving 7 bases not matched to a gene. This CDR3 comprises 16 residues. Germline CDR1 reads SGHAT; CDR2 reads FQNNGV. This CDR3 reads CASSSSTGATGNTIYF. The CDR3, as DNA: TGTGCCAGCAGCTCCTCGACAGGGGCAACTGGAAACACCATATATTTT.

This rearrangement joins TRBV20-1 to TRBJ2-2; D gene unclear. Trimming pared 0 bases from V and 1 base from J, leaving 15 bases between. The germline V gene encodes CDR1 DFQATT and CDR2 SNEGSKA (reference sequence). The CDR3 is made up of 17 amino acids. The CDR3 DNA follows: TGCAGTGCTAGAGAAAGACGCCCCAGTGGGAACACCGGGGAGCTGTTTTTT. This sequence encodes CSARERRPSGNTGELFF.

There are a few counts of this clone. The rearrangement joins TRBV6-2 or TRBV6-3 to TRBJ2-1, with 13 bases that match TRBD2. Trimming cost V 10 bases and J 6 bases; bases outside gene matches: 3. The CDR3 runs to 13 residues. Germline CDR1 reads MNHEY; CDR2 reads SVGEGT. CDR3 nucleotide sequence: TGTGCCACCGGACTAGCGGGAGCCAATGAGCAGTTCTTC. This codes for CATGLAGANEQFF.